The source of this T cell receptor beta chain is a study of blood T cells in healthy people across ages. The CDR3 consists of 13 residues. The germline gives CDR1 SGHTA, CDR2 FQGNSA. Trimming removed 5 bases from V and 7 bases from J, with 12 bases in between. A word on this clonotype: A much bigger clone sits one base away, suggesting this may be a read error.

It was with a sample-barcoded 5' primer and a J-beta primer mix that a second PCR of about 6 to 12 cycles was run. TCRdb analysed the 5' RACE reads with MiXCR anew, one entry per CDR3 protein. The table lists 1.5 million to 2 million distinct CDR3 sequences, 28% of them singletons. The chain joins TRBV7-2 to TRBJ2-1; weak D call: TRBD1 (5 bases). This TCR derives from a woman aged 25 to 45 in good health. The sample consisted of blood. CDR3 sequence: CTSSRRGSNEQFF. CDR3 DNA sequence: TGTACCAGCAGCCGAAGGGGATCAAATGAGCAGTTCTTC.